This TCR beta chain stems from a study of OX40 agonist ivuxolimab in advanced cancers. This CDR3 is 15 amino acids long. CDR1 is SGHNT and CDR2 is YYREEE in the germline V gene (reference sequence). Trimming pared 3 bases from V and 0 bases from J, leaving 12 bases between. Libraries were prepared by immunoSEQ multiplex PCR; TCRdb keeps only in-frame clonotypes and omits some of them. The table has 60,000 or so clones, roughly 80% seen once. The chain employs TRBV5-4 and TRBJ1-2; D unclear. The starting material was CD4+ or CD8+ T cells sorted from blood, obtained in a trial of the OX40 agonist ivuxolimab. This TCR came from an adult with an advanced solid tumor such as melanoma, head and neck, liver or kidney cancer. As DNA, the CDR3 is TGTGCCAGCAGCTCCGAATTTGGGCCTAACTATGGCTACACCTTC. This codes for CASSSEFGPNYGYTF.